The sequence of this T cell receptor (beta chain) was determined in a study of shared clonotypes between healthy human individuals. Across the study: Aged between 18 and 49, the donors were a couple of women and three men.

The CDR3 spans 14 residues. CDR1 and CDR2 (germline): SGHAT, FQNNGV. The ends were cut back, 5 bases at V and 6 bases at J, with 15 bases in the middle. Repertoires were generated with immunoSEQ multiplex PCR, while TCRdb's copy carries only in-frame clones and drops some. The data contain around 2.1 million clones, roughly 91% of them singletons. Naive CD8 isolation took CD45RO-negative cells positively selected for CCR7 and excluded terminally differentiated effector memory CD45RA+ cells. V and J are TRBV11-2 and TRBJ2-3, with a tentative D call TRBD1 (6 bases). This TCR derives from a man aged 18 to 35 in good health. Some clones in this sample may be carry-over from other donors' samples. Sequences were obtained from naive CD8+ T cells from PBMCs. The CDR3 loop is CASSTRQVFDTQYF. The CDR3 DNA reads TGTGCCAGCAGCACCCGACAGGTCTTCGATACGCAGTATTTT.